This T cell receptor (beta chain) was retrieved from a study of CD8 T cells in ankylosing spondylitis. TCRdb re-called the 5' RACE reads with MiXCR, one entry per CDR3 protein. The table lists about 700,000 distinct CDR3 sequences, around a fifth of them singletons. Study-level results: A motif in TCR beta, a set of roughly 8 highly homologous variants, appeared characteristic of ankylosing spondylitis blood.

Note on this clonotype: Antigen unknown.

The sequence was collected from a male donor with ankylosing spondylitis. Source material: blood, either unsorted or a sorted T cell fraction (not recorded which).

The CDR3, as DNA: TGCAGTGCTAGAGAGGATGGGCGGGAAGAGACCCAGTACTTC. Residues: CSAREDGREETQYF. The gene calls are TRBV20-1 and TRBJ2-5, with D possibly being TRBD2 (5 bases). V was clipped by 0 bases and J by 3 bases, with 11 bases between them. The CDR3 runs 14 residues. Germline values: CDR1 DFQATT, CDR2 SNEGSKA (reference sequence).